These 11 T cell receptor beta chains came from one sample sequenced in a study of blood T cell repertoires in COVID-19. The protocol was immunoSEQ multiplex PCR, while the TCRdb copy is restricted to in-frame clones and leaves out a portion. The sample yields under 200,000 clones, more than 70% seen once. The sequenced material came from peripheral blood. These receptors all stem from a man aged 18 to 29 with active or convalescent COVID-19.

The chain links TRBV5-8 to TRBJ1-2; TRBD1 is a possible D gene (5 bases). CDR3 length: 14 residues. CDR1 and CDR2 from the germline V gene are SGHTS and YDEGEE. Trimming removed 3 bases from V and 1 base from J, with 10 bases in between. The CDR3 nucleotides are TGTGCCAGCAGCTCGACAGCCCGTAACTATGGCTACACCTTC. The encoded protein is CASSSTARNYGYTF.

The CDR3 loop reads CASSFRGSEETQYF. The CDR3 bases are TGTGCCAGCAGCTTCAGGGGGAGCGAGGAGACCCAGTACTTC. The chain links TRBV5-4 to TRBJ2-5; 7 nucleotides agree with TRBD1. J lost 5 bases, V lost 2 bases, and 6 bases had no gene match. Germline values: CDR1 SGHNT, CDR2 YYREEE (reference sequence). This CDR3 contains 14 residues.

This clone turned up a few times. The rearrangement links TRBV11-2 to TRBJ1-1, with 7 bases identical to TRBD1. The CDR3 is 17 amino acids. The V and J ends lost 4 bases and 2 bases, in that order; junction bases with no gene match: 13. Per the germline V gene, CDR1 is SGHAT and CDR2 is FQNNGV. This CDR3 is CASSSLGGTEINTEAFF. The CDR3 DNA reads TGTGCCAGCAGCTCCTTAGGGGGGACAGAGATTAACACTGAAGCTTTCTTT.

The V gene is TRBV30, the J gene TRBJ1-5; no definite D call. Germline assignment: CDR1 GTSNPN and CDR2 SVGIG (reference sequence). The germline V and J ends were trimmed by 1 base and 4 bases, with 14 bases remaining between them. This CDR3 contains 15 residues. CDR3 loop: CAWSGAGRVNQPQHF. The CDR3 region has the DNA TGTGCCTGGAGTGGAGCAGGTAGAGTAAATCAGCCCCAGCATTTT.

The chain combines TRBV5-6 with TRBJ1-4, with 7 positions matching TRBD1. Germline V gives CDR1 SGHDT, CDR2 YYEEEE. The CDR3 is made up of 14 amino acids. J gave up 8 bases and V 5 bases, and 9 bases lay outside the gene matches. The CDR3 sequence: CASSWTGSKEKLFF. The CDR3 DNA reads as TGTGCCAGCAGTTGGACAGGCTCGAAGGAAAAACTGTTTTTT.

This clone has a handful of counts. The gene calls are TRBV25-1 and TRBJ1-5; a possible D gene is TRBD1 (5 bases). Looked up from germline, CDR1 is MGHDK and CDR2 is SYGVNS. There are 14 residues in the CDR3. With 5 bases removed from V and 2 bases from J, the gap between germline ends came to 10 bases. The DNA of the CDR3 is TGTGCCAGCAGTCAAGCGGGGGGCAATCAGCCCCAGCATTTT. This translates into CASSQAGGNQPQHF.

The CDR3 nucleotides read TGTGCCAGCAGTCCGTGGACAGATAAAAACTATGGCTACACCTTC. The encoded protein is CASSPWTDKNYGYTF. The chain combines TRBV27 with TRBJ1-2; D perhaps matches TRBD1 (6 bases). The V gene lost 5 bases and the J gene lost 2 bases, with 15 bases spanning the gap. Germline V gives CDR1 MNHEY, CDR2 SMNVEV (reference sequence). CDR3 size: 15 residues.

The chain uses TRBV2 and TRBJ1-1, with no clear D. Trimming took off 1 base at V and 1 base at J, with 10 bases between the two ends. The germline CDR1 and CDR2 sequences are SNHLY and FYNNEI. The CDR3 is 15 residues long. The CDR3 coding sequence is TGTGCCAGCAGTGAAGAGAGGATAGGGAACACTGAAGCTTTCTTT. This sequence encodes CASSEERIGNTEAFF.

There are a few counts of this clone. The CDR3 DNA reads TGTGCCAGCGCCTCTAGGGACAGGGCTCTGTTCGAGCAGTACTTC. As protein: CASASRDRALFEQYF. The gene calls are TRBV7-2 and TRBJ2-7; 9 bases are shared with TRBD1. The CDR3 runs to 15 residues. Germline CDR1 SGHTA, CDR2 FQGNSA. The ends lost 8 bases at V and 6 bases at J; junction bases unmatched: 14.

This clone has only a few counts. This rearrangement joins TRBV29-1 to TRBJ2-3; 9 bases are a match to TRBD1. V was pared by 7 bases and J by 3 bases, with 5 bases of the junction left unmatched. The CDR3 has 13 amino acids. Germline CDR1 and CDR2: SQVTM and ANQGSEA. DNA for the CDR3: TGCAGCGCCCGACAGGGGGGGACAGATACGCAGTATTTT. Residues: CSARQGGTDTQYF.

The chain is built from TRBV7-2 and TRBJ1-5, with D perhaps TRBD1 (5 bases). The CDR3 extends over 14 amino acids. Germline assignment: CDR1 SGHTA and CDR2 FQGNSA. Trimming shortened V by 5 bases and J by 3 bases, and 11 bases separated the two germline ends. The CDR3 DNA reads as TGTGCCAGCAGCACCCGCAGGGTCAATCAGCCCCAGCATTTT. Amino acid sequence: CASSTRRVNQPQHF.